A selection of T cell receptor beta chains follows, all from one sample in a study of blood T cells in healthy people across ages. TCRdb passed the 5' RACE reads through MiXCR, listing each CDR3 protein once. Here the sample spans about 780,000 distinct CDR3 sequences, 55% to 65% being singletons. Sequencing was performed on blood. These receptors were collected from a man aged 30 to 45 in good health. The conserved cysteine and the conserved F or W are not part of the CDR3 here.

v_gene	len	j_gene	CDR3aa
TRBV27	11	TRBJ2-1	ASSLARTNEQF
TRBV9	14	TRBJ2-5	ASSVAEGSPRETQY
TRBV5-1	14	TRBJ2-1	ASSLDGRGRYNEQF
TRBV27	15	TRBJ2-3	ASSHSILTSGTDTQY
TRBV4-3	13	TRBJ1-2	ASSQDGGTNYGYT
TRBV12-3/TRBV12-4	15	TRBJ2-6	ASKEGQGASGANVLT
TRBV28	14	TRBJ2-1	ASSLIGSGGYNEQF
TRBV20-1	12	TRBJ2-3	SASDWAGTDTQY
TRBV4-2	15	TRBJ2-1	ASSHLPLTGSPYEQF
TRBV10-3	15	.	AISESFVGTGTYEQY
TRBV7-2	13	TRBJ2-3	ASSLAYSPTDTQY
TRBV5-1	11	TRBJ2-7	ASSTADFQEQY
TRBV18	11	TRBJ2-4	ASSTMRFGQQY
TRBV5-5	14	TRBJ2-5	ASSWTVGTSGETQY
TRBV20-1	12	TRBJ2-5	SAPPGGAQETQY
TRBV29-1	12	TRBJ1-2	SVTTGGTTYGYT
TRBV7-2	13	TRBJ2-5	ASSLGLPPYETQY
TRBV7-2	13	TRBJ2-1	ASSLVGTGNNEQF
TRBV5-1	12	TRBJ2-3	ASSTTGYGDTQY
TRBV7-9	10	TRBJ2-7	ASSSAVYELY
TRBV7-2	11	TRBJ1-2	ASVSGASDGYT
TRBV6-5	11	TRBJ2-7	ASSYDRSYEQY
TRBV4-3	13	TRBJ2-1	ASSQDQGAYNEQF
TRBV29-1	9	TRBJ2-5	SSGQQETQY
TRBV4-3	11	TRBJ2-1	ASSPQGRYEQF
TRBV20-1	13	TRBJ2-3	SARDPRVSTDTQY
TRBV14	11	TRBJ1-1	ASSQVRGDEAF
TRBV20-1	10	TRBJ1-4	SAAQRGEKLF
TRBV7-2	13	TRBJ2-1	ASSPKGGGGHEQF
TRBV7-2	14	TRBJ2-7	ASSLDSGTEPHEQY
TRBV27	13	TRBJ2-1	ASSFVGAGGNEQF
TRBV6-6	10	TRBJ1-1	ASSYPNTEAF
TRBV9	15	TRBJ2-5	ASSATIQGPPQETQY
TRBV29-1	11	TRBJ2-1	SVAVSRDNEQF
TRBV6-5	13	TRBJ2-3	ASSYHSGDTDTQY
TRBV20-1	13	TRBJ1-5	SAWPNRGTNQPQH